The 3 T cell receptor beta chains listed next were all sequenced from one sample in a study of T cell responses to AZD1222 COVID-19 vaccine. The table came from immunoSEQ multiplex PCR; TCRdb's copy has only in-frame clones and leaves some out. Of fewer than 200,000 clones listed, 85% to 90% are singletons. Sequencing used peripheral blood, obtained 28 days after the second dose of the MenACWY control vaccine. The receptors derive from an adult who received the MenACWY meningococcal vaccine as a control.

The chain combines TRBV5-4 with TRBJ2-7; perhaps TRBD1 as D (5 bases). V dropped 6 bases and J dropped 3 bases, with 13 bases sitting between them. The CDR3 spans 13 residues. Germline V gene lookup returns CDR1 SGHNT and CDR2 YYREEE (reference sequence). CDR3 in amino acids: CASTGFGFYEQYF. The CDR3 DNA reads TGTGCCAGCACAGGGTTCGGCTTCTACGAGCAGTACTTC.

This rearrangement joins TRBV24-1 to TRBJ2-7, with TRBD1 matching 10 bases. Trimming removed 4 bases from V and 6 bases from J; junction bases left unmatched: 8. This CDR3 has 15 residues. The germline CDR1 and CDR2 sequences are KGHDR and SFDVKD. The DNA for the CDR3 is TGTGCCACCAGTGACCCCGGGACAGGGGCGGGCGAGCAGTACTTC. Translated: CATSDPGTGAGEQYF.

The gene calls are TRBV28 and TRBJ2-7, with D possibly being TRBD2 (6 bases). CDR1 and CDR2 from the germline V gene are MDHEN and SYDVKM. The germline V and J ends were trimmed by 7 bases and 2 bases, with 18 bases remaining between them. The length of the CDR3 is 15 residues. Here the CDR3 reads CASIPSGRGTYEQYF. CDR3 DNA: TGTGCCAGCATCCCATCCGGGCGGGGAACCTACGAGCAGTACTTC. Complete variable domain (other parts from reference TRBV28 and TRBJ2-7): DVKVTQSSRYLVKRTGEKVFLECVQDMDHENMFWYRQDPGLGLRLIYFSYDVKMKEKGDIPEGYSVSREKKERFSLILESASTNQTSMYLCASIPSGRGTYEQYFGPGTRLTVT.